The 6 T cell receptor beta chains given below trace back to one sample, sequenced in a study of ipilimumab plus nivolumab after autologous stem cell transplantation. Assay used: immunoSEQ multiplex PCR; TCRdb lists only in-frame clones, some missing. Of fewer than 95,000 clones in the sample, 65% to 85% are singletons; the top ten hold around 2%. This sample comprised PBMCs, obtained in a trial of ipilimumab plus nivolumab as post-transplant consolidation. The receptors come from a male donor with diffuse large B-cell lymphoma.

The rearrangement uses TRBV5-1 and TRBJ1-6; weak D call: TRBD1 (5 bases). The germline gives CDR1 SGHRS, CDR2 YFSETQ. The CDR3 spans 14 residues. Trimming cost V 4 bases and J 10 bases, with 15 bases left between them. As DNA, the CDR3 is TGCGCCAGCAGCCTAGGGACCGCCCGATCACCCCTCCACTTT. Its translation is CASSLGTARSPLHF.

The chain joins TRBV15 to TRBJ2-3; unclear D gene. The germline V gene encodes CDR1 LNHNV and CDR2 YYDKDF (reference sequence). This CDR3 spans 11 amino acids. The V and J ends lost 6 bases and 4 bases respectively, with 5 bases between them. The CDR3 DNA reads TGTGCCACCAGTGAGTCAGATACGCAGTATTTT. Its translation: CATSESDTQYF.

This chain links TRBV7-2 with TRBJ2-3; D may match TRBD1 or TRBD2 (5 bases each). The CDR3 is made up of 18 amino acids. CDR1 is SGHTA, CDR2 FQGNSA, per germline. The V and J ends lost 3 bases and 6 bases respectively, with 25 bases between them. In nucleotides, the CDR3 is TGTGCCAGCAGCTTGATGGCGGTAACACTAGGGGCGACTGATACGCAGTATTTT. It yields the protein CASSLMAVTLGATDTQYF. Full variable domain (rest looked up from reference TRBV7-2 and TRBJ2-3): GAGVSQSPSNKVTEKGKDVELRCDPISGHTALYWYRQSLGQGLEFLIYFQGNSAPDKSGLPSDRFSAERTGGSVSTLTIQRTQQEDSAVYLCASSLMAVTLGATDTQYFGPGTRLTVL.

This clone occurred once. J is TRBJ2-7 and V is TRBV15; 14 bases fit TRBD2. From germline, CDR1 is LNHNV and CDR2 YYDKDF (reference sequence). This CDR3 spans 16 amino acids. Germline trimming cut 3 bases from V and 5 bases from J; bases unmatched to any gene: 6. The CDR3 DNA reads as TGTGCCACCAGCAGCGGGACTAGCGGGGGAATGCACGAGCAGTACTTC. Its protein is CATSSGTSGGMHEQYF.

The V gene is TRBV6-5, the J gene TRBJ2-7; D is unclear. The CDR3 extends over 14 amino acids. Germline V gives CDR1 MNHEY, CDR2 SVGAGI. The V and J ends lost 0 bases and 0 bases respectively, with 6 bases between them. The CDR3 loop reads CASSYSPGSYEQYF. DNA for the CDR3: TGTGCCAGCAGTTACTCCCCCGGCTCCTACGAGCAGTACTTC.

CDR3 amino acids: CASSVLAGSNQPQHF. In nucleotides, the CDR3 is TGTGCCAGCAGCGTATTGGCAGGCAGCAATCAGCCCCAGCATTTT. This sequence joins TRBV9 and TRBJ1-5, with unresolved D. V lost 1 base to trimming and J lost 1 base, with 9 bases between them. The CDR3 length is 15 residues. Germline V gene lookup returns CDR1 SGDLS and CDR2 YYNGEE.